This note documents a single TCR beta chain sequence. The antigen is unknown. CDR3 size: 16 residues. Trimming stripped 5 bases from V and 3 bases from J, with 17 bases between. Germline CDR1 is SGHVS and CDR2 is FQNEAQ. This entry comes from a study of T cell responses to AZD1222 COVID-19 vaccine. Study findings and constraints: Breadth and depth of Spike-specific TCRs rose after two AZD1222 doses. There were mostly white British donors and more females than males, and clonal diversity was possibly underestimated. Unmutated variant regions are reportedly the target of nearly half of TCRs that are spike-specific.

The repertoire was sequenced with immunoSEQ multiplex PCR; TCRdb's copy has only in-frame clones and lacks some. The sample contains about 150,000 clones, approximately 92% of which appear only once. The sample consisted of peripheral blood, taken 28 days after the second AZD1222 dose. This clonotype originated in an adult who received the AZD1222 COVID-19 vaccine. This chain joins TRBV7-8 and TRBJ1-5; possibly TRBD1 for D (5 bases). The CDR3 DNA follows: TGTGCCAGCAGCGGGACCCCCTCTGAGGCCAATCAGCCCCAGCATTTT. It is translated as CASSGTPSEANQPQHF. Variable domain in full (rest from reference TRBV7-8 and TRBJ1-5): GAGVSQSPRYKVAKRGQDVALRCDPISGHVSLFWYQQALGQGPEFLTYFQNEAQLDKSGLPSDRFFAERPEGSVSTLKIQRTQQEDSAVYLCASSGTPSEANQPQHFGDGTRLSIL.